This T cell receptor (beta chain) was identified during a study of blood T cell repertoires in COVID-19. The CDR3 length is 12 residues. Trimming left V 2 bases short and J 2 bases short, with 3 bases between. Produced via immunoSEQ multiplex PCR; TCRdb's table is partial and in-frame only. This sample has approximately 230,000 clones, with approximately 90% found just once. Participants reported their clinical history, and cohort assignment relied on those reports. Material for sequencing was PBMCs or T cells enriched from blood (not recorded which). This rearrangement joins TRBV12-3 or TRBV12-4 to TRBJ1-1, with D uncertain. This receptor was identified in a man aged 35-49 years who had recovered from COVID-19. CDR3 in DNA: TGTGCCAGCAGTTTACAAAACACTGAAGCTTTCTTT. It specifies CASSLQNTEAFF.